This T cell receptor (beta chain) was documented in a study of cytomegalovirus exposure and HLA in healthy donors. Whole-study findings and limits: A few chains linked to CMV were shown in vitro to be specific for CMV antigens. The tendency of first-cohort TCR clusters to co-occur in the roughly 120 validation repertoires was the finding of a later analysis. The study put around 180 TCR beta chains on its list as cytomegalovirus-associated. Whilst most TCR sequences proved rare, a subset of public TCRs occurred across many donors.

Of note for this clone: The antigen is not known.

This CDR3 has 13 residues. The germline V gene has CDR1 SGHRS and CDR2 YFSETQ. The V and J ends lost 2 bases and 5 bases, in that order; junction bases with no gene match: 3. The method was immunoSEQ multiplex PCR; TCRdb's version includes in-frame clones alone and lacks a portion of them. The sample records under 85,000 clones, around 94% being singletons. The chain combines TRBV5-1 with TRBJ2-5; 7 positions match TRBD1. This sequence originates from a woman aged 18-29 years in good health and CMV-seronegative. Material: PBMCs. In DNA form, the CDR3 reads TGCGCCAGCAGCTTTGAGGGGGCTGAGACCCAGTACTTC. Encoded protein: CASSFEGAETQYF.